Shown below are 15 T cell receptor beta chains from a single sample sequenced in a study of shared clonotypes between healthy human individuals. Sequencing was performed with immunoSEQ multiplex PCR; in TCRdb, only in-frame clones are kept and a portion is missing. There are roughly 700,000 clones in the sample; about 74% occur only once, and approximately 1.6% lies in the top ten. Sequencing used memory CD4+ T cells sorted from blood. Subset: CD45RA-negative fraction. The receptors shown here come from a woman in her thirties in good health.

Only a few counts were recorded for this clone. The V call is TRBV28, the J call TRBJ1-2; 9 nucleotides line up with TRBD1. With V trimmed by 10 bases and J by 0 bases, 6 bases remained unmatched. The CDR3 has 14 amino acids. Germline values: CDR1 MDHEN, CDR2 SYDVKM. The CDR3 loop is CAIRDRAANYGYTF. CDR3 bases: TGTGCCATCCGGGACAGGGCAGCTAACTATGGCTACACCTTC.

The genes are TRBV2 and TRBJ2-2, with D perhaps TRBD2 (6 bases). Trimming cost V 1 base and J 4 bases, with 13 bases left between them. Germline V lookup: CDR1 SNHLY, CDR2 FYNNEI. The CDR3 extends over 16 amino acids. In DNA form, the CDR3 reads TGTGCCAGCAGTGAAGTTTCCGGGAGCCTCACCGGGGAGCTGTTTTTT. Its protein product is CASSEVSGSLTGELFF. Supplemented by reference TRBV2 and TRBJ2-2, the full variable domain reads EPEVTQTPSHQVTQMGQEVILRCVPISNHLYFYWYRQILGQKVEFLVSFYNNEISEKSEIFDDQFSVERPDGSNFTLKIRSTKLEDSAMYFCASSEVSGSLTGELFFGEGSRLTVL.

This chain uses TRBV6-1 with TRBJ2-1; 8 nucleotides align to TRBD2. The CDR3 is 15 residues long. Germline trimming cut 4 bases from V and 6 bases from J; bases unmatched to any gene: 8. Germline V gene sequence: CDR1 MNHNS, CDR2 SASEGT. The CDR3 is CASSGTSGSPNEQFF. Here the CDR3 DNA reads TGTGCCAGCAGTGGTACCAGCGGGAGCCCCAATGAGCAGTTCTTC.

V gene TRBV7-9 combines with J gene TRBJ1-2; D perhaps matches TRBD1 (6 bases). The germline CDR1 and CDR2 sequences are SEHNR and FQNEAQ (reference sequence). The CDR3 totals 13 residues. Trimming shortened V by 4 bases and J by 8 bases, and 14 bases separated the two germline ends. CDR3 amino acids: CASSSDRLVGYTF. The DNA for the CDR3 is TGTGCCAGCAGCTCCGACAGGCTAGTCGGCTACACCTTC.

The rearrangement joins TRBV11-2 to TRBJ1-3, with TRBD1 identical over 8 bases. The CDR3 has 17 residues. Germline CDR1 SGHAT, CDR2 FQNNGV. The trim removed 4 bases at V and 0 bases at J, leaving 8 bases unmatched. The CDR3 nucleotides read TGTGCCAGCAGCTCTCCCCAGGGGGCCCGCTCTGGAAACACCATATATTTT. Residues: CASSSPQGARSGNTIYF.

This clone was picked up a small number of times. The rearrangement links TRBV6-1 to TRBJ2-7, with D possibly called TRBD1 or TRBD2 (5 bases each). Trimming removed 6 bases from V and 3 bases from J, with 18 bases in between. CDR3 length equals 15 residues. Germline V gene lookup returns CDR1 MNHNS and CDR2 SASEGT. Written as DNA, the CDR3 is TGTGCCAGCAGGTTCCCCGGGACGGCAGACTACGAGCAGTACTTC. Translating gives CASRFPGTADYEQYF.

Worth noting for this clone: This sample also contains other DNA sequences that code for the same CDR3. The DNA of the CDR3 is TGCGCCAGCAGCTTGAGTAGCGGGGCTTACAATGAGCAGTTCTTC. Translated: CASSLSSGAYNEQFF. The chain employs TRBV5-1 and TRBJ2-1, with TRBD2 identical over 8 bases. Looked up from germline, CDR1 is SGHRS and CDR2 is YFSETQ. CDR3 size: 15 residues. With V trimmed by 1 base and J by 4 bases, 4 bases remained unmatched. Together with reference TRBV5-1 and TRBJ2-1, the CDR3 gives the full variable domain: KAGVTQTPRYLIKTRGQQVTLSCSPISGHRSVSWYQQTPGQGLQFLFEYFSETQRNKGNFPGRFSGRQFSNSRSEMNVSTLELGDSALYLCASSLSSGAYNEQFFGPGTRLTVL.

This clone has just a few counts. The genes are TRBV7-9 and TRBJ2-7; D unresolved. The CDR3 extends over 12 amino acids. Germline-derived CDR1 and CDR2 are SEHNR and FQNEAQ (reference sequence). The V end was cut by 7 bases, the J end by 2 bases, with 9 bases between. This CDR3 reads CASTGLPYEQYF. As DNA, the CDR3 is TGTGCCAGCACCGGCCTCCCCTACGAGCAGTACTTC.

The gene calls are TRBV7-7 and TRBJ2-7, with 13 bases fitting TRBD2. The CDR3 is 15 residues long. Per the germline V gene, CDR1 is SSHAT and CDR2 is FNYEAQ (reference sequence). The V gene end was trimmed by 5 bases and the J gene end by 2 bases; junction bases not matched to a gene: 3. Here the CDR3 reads CASSPGLAGAYEQYF. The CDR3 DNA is TGTGCCAGCAGCCCAGGACTAGCGGGGGCCTACGAGCAGTACTTC.

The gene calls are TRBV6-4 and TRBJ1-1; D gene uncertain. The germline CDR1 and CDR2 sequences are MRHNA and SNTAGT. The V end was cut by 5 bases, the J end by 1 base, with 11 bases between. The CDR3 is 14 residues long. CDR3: CASSSSPPNTEAFF. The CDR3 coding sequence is TGTGCCAGCAGTAGCTCCCCACCGAACACTGAAGCTTTCTTT.

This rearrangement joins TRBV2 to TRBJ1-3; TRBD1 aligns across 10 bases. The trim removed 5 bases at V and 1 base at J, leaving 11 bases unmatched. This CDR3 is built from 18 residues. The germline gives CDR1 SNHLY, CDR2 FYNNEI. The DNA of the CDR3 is TGTGCCAGCAGTCGAGACAGGGGGCATCGACAATCTGGAAACACCATATATTTT. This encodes CASSRDRGHRQSGNTIYF.

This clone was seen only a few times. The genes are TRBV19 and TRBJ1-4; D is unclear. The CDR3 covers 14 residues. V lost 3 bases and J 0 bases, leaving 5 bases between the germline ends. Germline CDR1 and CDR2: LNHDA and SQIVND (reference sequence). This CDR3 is CASSMISTNEKLFF. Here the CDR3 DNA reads TGTGCCAGTAGTATGATATCAACTAATGAAAAACTGTTTTTT.

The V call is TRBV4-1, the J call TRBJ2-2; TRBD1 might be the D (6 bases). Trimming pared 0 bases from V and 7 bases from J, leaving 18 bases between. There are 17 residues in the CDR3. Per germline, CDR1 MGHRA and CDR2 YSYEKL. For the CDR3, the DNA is TGCGCCAGCAGCCAAGACCCCCCGGACAGCGGAGACGGGGAGCTGTTTTTT. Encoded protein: CASSQDPPDSGDGELFF.

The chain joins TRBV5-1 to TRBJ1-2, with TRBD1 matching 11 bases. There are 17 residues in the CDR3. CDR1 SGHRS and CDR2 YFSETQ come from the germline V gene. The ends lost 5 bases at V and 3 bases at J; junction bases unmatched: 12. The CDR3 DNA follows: TGCGCCAGCAGTTACCGGACAGGGGGCCAGAAACACTATGGCTACACCTTC. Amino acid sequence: CASSYRTGGQKHYGYTF. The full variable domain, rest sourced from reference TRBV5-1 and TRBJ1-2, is KAGVTQTPRYLIKTRGQQVTLSCSPISGHRSVSWYQQTPGQGLQFLFEYFSETQRNKGNFPGRFSGRQFSNSRSEMNVSTLELGDSALYLCASSYRTGGQKHYGYTFGSGTRLTVV.

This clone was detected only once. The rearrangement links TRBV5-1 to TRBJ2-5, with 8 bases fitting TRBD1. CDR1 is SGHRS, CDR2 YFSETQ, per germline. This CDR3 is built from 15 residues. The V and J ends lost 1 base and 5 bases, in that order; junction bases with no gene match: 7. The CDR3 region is CASSLFQGAVETQYF. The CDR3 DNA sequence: TGCGCCAGCAGCTTGTTTCAGGGGGCCGTGGAGACCCAGTACTTC.